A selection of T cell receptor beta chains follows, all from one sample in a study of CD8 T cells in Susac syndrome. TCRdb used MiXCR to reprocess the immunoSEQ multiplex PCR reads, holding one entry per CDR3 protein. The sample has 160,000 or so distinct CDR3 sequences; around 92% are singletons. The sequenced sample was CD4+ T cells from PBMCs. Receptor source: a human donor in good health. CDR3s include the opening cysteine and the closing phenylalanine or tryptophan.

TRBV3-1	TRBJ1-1	CASSQGGGPEAFF
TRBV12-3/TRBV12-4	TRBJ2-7	CASSPSGYSYEQYF
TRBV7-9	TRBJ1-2	CASSDRTNYGYTF
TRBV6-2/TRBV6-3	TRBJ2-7	CASSWASYEQYF
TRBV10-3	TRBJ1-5	CAIMGEGNQPQHF
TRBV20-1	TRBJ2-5	CSAIHPLETQYF
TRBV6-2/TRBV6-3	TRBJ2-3	CASSYPGERDEGTQYF
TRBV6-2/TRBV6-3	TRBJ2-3	CASSYQLDTQYF
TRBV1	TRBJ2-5	CTSSHDKGGETQYF
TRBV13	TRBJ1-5	CASSLRQGNQPQHF
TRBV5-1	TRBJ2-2	CASSLSTGGNGELFF
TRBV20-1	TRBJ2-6	CSAPTASGANVLTF
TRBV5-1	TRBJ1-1	CASSLDVNTEAFF
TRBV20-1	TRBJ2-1	CSADGGADNSPYNEQFF
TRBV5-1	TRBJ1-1	CASSKGDGRRGVNTEAFF
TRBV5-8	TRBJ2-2	CASSQGQLNTGELFF
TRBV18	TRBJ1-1	CASSPADTEAFF
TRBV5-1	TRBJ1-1	CASSLESTGNTEAFF
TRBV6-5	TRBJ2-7	CARDIFYEQYF
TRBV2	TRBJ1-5	CASSEEETGGQPQHF
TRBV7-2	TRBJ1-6	CASSRPPSPLHF
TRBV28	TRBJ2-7	CASRAVSYEQYF
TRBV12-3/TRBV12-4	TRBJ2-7	CASSLGAGGSAPYEQYF
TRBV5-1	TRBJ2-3	CASSPRTDTQYF
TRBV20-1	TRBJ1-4	CSARDRADEKLFF
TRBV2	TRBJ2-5	CASSGRTSGETQYF
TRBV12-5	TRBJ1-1	CASGIFREKAFF
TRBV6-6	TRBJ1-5	CASSPITGGSQPQHF
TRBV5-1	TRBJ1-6	CASSFLDGNSPLHF
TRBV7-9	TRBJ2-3	CASSQTLNTQYF
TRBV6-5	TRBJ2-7	CASSGGGEYYEQYF
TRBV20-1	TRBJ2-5	CSAREAGAGPQETQYF
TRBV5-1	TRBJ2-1	CASSLVAVSFQQFF
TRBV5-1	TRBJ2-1	CASSEQQGNEQFF
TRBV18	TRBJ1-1	CASSRETGVEAEAFF
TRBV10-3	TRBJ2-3	CAIQWRFTDTQYF
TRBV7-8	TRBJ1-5	CASSLGTGNGNQPQHF
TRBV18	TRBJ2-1	CASSPPKGQEAYNEQFF
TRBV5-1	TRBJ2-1	CASSSGTSGLNEQFF
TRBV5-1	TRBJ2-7	CASSLMRGWRDEQYF
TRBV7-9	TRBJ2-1	CASSLGLAPRNEQFF
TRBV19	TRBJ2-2	CASSAQGRVAGELFF
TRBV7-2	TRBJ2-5	CASSRDREETQYF
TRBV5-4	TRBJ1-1	CASSLGVNTEAFF
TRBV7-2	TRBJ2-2	CASSLMSWRGGYTGELFF
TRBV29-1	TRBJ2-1	CSVDPAKADEQFF
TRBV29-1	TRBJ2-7	CSVIRGTYEQYF
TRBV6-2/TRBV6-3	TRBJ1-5	CASSWTQNQPQHF
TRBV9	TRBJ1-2	CASSVDGSFNYGYTF
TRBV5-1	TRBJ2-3	CASSLTSASSTDTQYF
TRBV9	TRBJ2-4	CASSKGQQNIQYF
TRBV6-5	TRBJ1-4	CASSYSGTHATNEKLFF
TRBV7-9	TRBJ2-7	CASSPWGTGTYEQYF
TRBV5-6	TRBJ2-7	CASSSLSSYEQYF
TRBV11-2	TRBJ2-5	CASSSQGETQYF